Sequencing of this TCR beta chain was carried out in a study of CD8 T cells in ankylosing spondylitis. Broader study findings: Existing reports had already noted some motif variants in reactive arthritis synovial fluid and blood. According to the report, clones linked to the disease were significantly enriched in matched synovial fluid samples taken from ankylosing spondylitis patients. What appeared characteristic of ankylosing spondylitis blood was a TCR beta motif of 7 or 8 highly homologous variants.

This clonotype showed up just a few times. Its specificity is not known. Germline V gene lookup returns CDR1 SGHRS and CDR2 YFSETQ. Trimming at V came to 5 bases and at J to 5 bases, leaving 3 bases not matched to a gene. The CDR3 length is 13 residues. Quantitative 5'-RACE with molecular barcodes generated TCR beta libraries. TCRdb processed the 5' RACE reads anew with MiXCR; each CDR3 protein has one entry. The top ten clones hold 15% to 20% of a sample with about 700,000 distinct CDR3 sequences, under 20% of them seen once. The V gene is TRBV5-1, the J gene TRBJ2-1; 8 nucleotides line up with TRBD2. The sequence was obtained from a male donor with ankylosing spondylitis. Sequenced sample: blood, either unsorted or a sorted T cell fraction (not recorded which). The CDR3 DNA reads TGCGCCAGCAGTTGGACTAGCCACAATGAGCAGTTCTTC. Encoded protein: CASSWTSHNEQFF.